This T cell receptor beta chain was documented in a study of identical twins. TCRdb re-analysed the 5' RACE reads in MiXCR, keeping a single row per CDR3 protein. The data hold hundreds of thousands of distinct CDR3 sequences, with around a tenth observed a single time. The V segment lost 1 base and the J segment 10 bases; nucleotides outside the gene matches: 13. CDR1 and CDR2 (germline): SGHDN, FVKESK. This CDR3 has 17 residues. The clonotype was recovered from a woman aged 18 to 35 in good health. The sequenced sample consisted of memory (CD45RO+) T cells sorted from blood. The chain recombines TRBV14 with TRBJ2-1; 10 nucleotides match TRBD2. Here the CDR3 reads CASSQGLRLAGVVEQFF. The CDR3 DNA reads TGTGCCAGCAGCCAAGGGTTGCGGCTAGCGGGAGTTGTAGAGCAGTTCTTC.